The 19 T cell receptor beta chains listed next were all sequenced from one sample in a study of blood T cell repertoires in COVID-19. The method was immunoSEQ multiplex PCR; TCRdb's version includes in-frame clones alone and lacks a portion of them. The sample includes 200,000 to 250,000 clones, 88% of them seen just once. The specimen was PBMCs or T cells enriched from blood (not recorded which). These receptors were obtained from a woman aged 30 to 39 who had recovered from COVID-19.

This clone was detected only once. V gene TRBV5-1 combines with J gene TRBJ2-7; 8 bases are a match to TRBD1. The CDR3 sequence is 14 residues long. The ends lost 4 bases at V and 2 bases at J; junction bases unmatched: 5. Germline V gene sequence: CDR1 SGHRS, CDR2 YFSETQ. CDR3 nucleotide sequence: TGCGCCAGCAGCATTCAGGGGGCCCCCTACGAGCAGTACTTC. It yields the protein CASSIQGAPYEQYF.

About this clone itself: The same CDR3 can be traced to other DNA sequences in this sample. The chain's CDR3 is CASRDRWTEAFF. CDR3 coding DNA: TGTGCCAGCAGGGACAGATGGACTGAAGCTTTCTTT. The rearrangement links TRBV25-1 to TRBJ1-1; a possible D gene is TRBD1 (6 bases). Trimming took off 6 bases at V and 5 bases at J, with 10 bases between the two ends. Germline assignment: CDR1 MGHDK and CDR2 SYGVNS. CDR3 length: 12 residues.

J is TRBJ2-1 and V is TRBV4-1; 10 bases are a match to TRBD2. With 0 bases clipped from V and 0 bases from J, the junction kept 11 bases outside the gene matches. Germline V gene data show CDR1 as MGHRA and CDR2 as YSYEKL. The CDR3 is 20 residues long. The chain's CDR3 is CASSQDRLAGDASSYNEQFF. In DNA form, the CDR3 reads TGCGCCAGCAGCCAAGATAGGCTAGCGGGGGACGCGAGCTCCTACAATGAGCAGTTCTTC.

As to this clone: Other DNA variants within this sample encode the same CDR3. V usage is TRBV6-5 and J usage is TRBJ1-5; 10 bases agree with TRBD1. V was pared by 5 bases and J by 2 bases, with 3 bases of the junction left unmatched. This CDR3 has 15 residues. The germline CDR1 and CDR2 sequences are MNHEY and SVGAGI. The CDR3 reads CASSRDRGGNQPQHF. Here the CDR3 DNA reads TGTGCCAGCAGTAGGGACAGGGGTGGCAATCAGCCCCAGCATTTT.

This clone is a singleton in its sample. The CDR3 protein is CASSLLLQNLYEQYF. The CDR3, as DNA: TGTGCCAGCAGCTTGTTATTACAGAACCTTTACGAGCAGTACTTC. This chain uses TRBV5-5 with TRBJ2-7; the D is unclear. V lost 1 base, J lost 4 bases, and 15 bases lay in between. This CDR3 contains 15 residues. From germline, CDR1 is SGHKS and CDR2 YYEKEE (reference sequence).

The sample holds one count of this clone. The chain joins TRBV6-2 or TRBV6-3 to TRBJ2-1; 10 positions match TRBD2. This CDR3 is 18 amino acids long. The V and J ends lost 0 bases and 9 bases, in that order; junction bases with no gene match: 14. Germline lookup yields CDR1 MNHEY and CDR2 SVGEGT. The DNA of the CDR3 is TGTGCCAGCAGTTACTCACCCCTTGGCTCTAGCGGGGGTTTTGAGCAGTTCTTC. It specifies CASSYSPLGSSGGFEQFF.

V is TRBV2 and J is TRBJ1-4; D may be TRBD1 (5 bases). The V gene lost 3 bases and the J gene lost 5 bases, with 10 bases spanning the gap. This CDR3 is 14 amino acids long. Germline V gene sequence: CDR1 SNHLY, CDR2 FYNNEI. CDR3 DNA sequence: TGTGCCAGCAGTGATGGGGGGGGAAATGAAAAACTGTTTTTT. Translation gives CASSDGGGNEKLFF.

This clone has just one count. V is TRBV24-1 and J is TRBJ2-4, with 10 nucleotides matching TRBD2. The junction had 6 bases not matched to a gene; V was cut back by 9 bases and J by 8 bases. The CDR3 contains 13 residues. The V gene's germline CDR1 is KGHDR and CDR2 SFDVKD. The CDR3 protein is CATHERGGDIQYF. DNA of the CDR3: TGTGCCACCCACGAGCGGGGGGGGGACATTCAGTACTTC.

V is TRBV3-1 (or the pseudogene TRBV3-2) and J is TRBJ1-1, with D tentatively TRBD1 (5 bases). Germline V gene sequence: CDR1 LGHDT, CDR2 YNNKEL (reference sequence). Trimming left V 2 bases short and J 1 base short, with 8 bases between. The CDR3 is 14 residues long. The CDR3 here is CASSQSGWNTEAFF. The CDR3 bases are TGTGCCAGCAGCCAATCAGGGTGGAACACTGAAGCTTTCTTT.

V gene TRBV7-2 combines with J gene TRBJ2-5, with TRBD2 matching 11 bases. V lost 2 bases and J lost 2; bases outside the gene matches: 10. This CDR3 contains 18 residues. Germline-derived CDR1 and CDR2 are SGHTA and FQGNSA. In nucleotides, the CDR3 is TGTGCCAGCAGCTTAATAGGGGCTAGCGGGGGGTGGCAAGAGACCCAGTACTTC. It encodes CASSLIGASGGWQETQYF.

The rearrangement links TRBV5-4 to TRBJ1-6, with 9 bases that match TRBD1. The CDR3 loop spans 17 amino acids. CDR1 and CDR2 from the germline V gene are SGHNT and YYREEE (reference sequence). Trimming took 3 bases from V and 5 from J; bases not matched to a gene: 9. CDR3 DNA sequence: TGTGCCAGCAGCTGGAGGTACCGGGACAGGGATAATTCACCCCTCCACTTT. Amino acid sequence: CASSWRYRDRDNSPLHF.

The chain uses TRBV23-1 and TRBJ1-3; D gene ambiguous. TRBV23-1 is classed as an ORF, of uncertain function. V was clipped by 6 bases and J by 2 bases, with 5 bases between them. The CDR3 contains 12 residues. DNA of the CDR3: TGCGCCAGCAGGGGAGCTGGAAACACCATATATTTT. It encodes CASRGAGNTIYF.

The chain uses TRBV12-3 or TRBV12-4 and TRBJ2-5; D gene unclear. This CDR3 is built from 13 residues. V dropped 4 bases and J dropped 7 bases, with 13 bases sitting between them. CDR3: CASSWARFGTQYF. The CDR3 DNA sequence: TGTGCCAGCAGTTGGGCCCGCTTTGGGACCCAGTACTTC.

The rearrangement joins TRBV4-1 to TRBJ2-7, with 10 bases matching TRBD2. CDR3 size: 15 residues. Germline V CDR1 and CDR2: MGHRA, YSYEKL. The V segment lost 2 bases and the J segment 1 base; nucleotides outside the gene matches: 2. The DNA for the CDR3 is TGCGCCAGCAGCCAAAGGACTAGCGGTTCCTACGAGCAGTACTTC. Translating it yields CASSQRTSGSYEQYF.

This clone came up once. This chain's CDR3 is CAVPGGLAGEQYF. CDR3 sequence (DNA): TGTGCCGTCCCAGGGGGACTAGCGGGAGAGCAGTACTTC. The chain couples TRBV2 to TRBJ2-7; the match to TRBD2 covers 13 bases. Germline CDR1 is SNHLY and CDR2 is FYNNEI. V was pared by 11 bases and J by 7 bases, with 8 bases of the junction left unmatched. This CDR3 has 13 amino acids. The full variable domain, with the rest looked up from reference TRBV2 and TRBJ2-7, is EPEVTQTPSHQVTQMGQEVILRCVPISNHLYFYWYRQILGQKVEFLVSFYNNEISEKSEIFDDQFSVERPDGSNFTLKIRSTKLEDSAMYFCAVPGGLAGEQYFGPGTRLTVT.

The rearrangement joins TRBV7-2 to TRBJ1-6; D is perhaps TRBD1 (6 bases). V dropped 2 bases and J dropped 7 bases, with 12 bases sitting between them. The CDR3 sequence is 15 residues long. CDR1 is SGHTA, CDR2 FQGNSA, per germline. CDR3 sequence reads: CASSLRVTGNSPLHF. In DNA, the CDR3 is TGTGCCAGCAGCTTAAGGGTGACAGGAAATTCACCCCTCCACTTT.

With regard to this clone: The germline gene is not matched at one end of the junction; a read error may be the cause. This chain connects TRBV7-7 to TRBJ2-1, with 9 bases aligning to TRBD2. The CDR3 consists of 15 residues. Germline assignment: CDR1 SSHAT and CDR2 FNYEAQ (reference sequence). CDR3 nucleotides: TGTGCTAGCAGCTTCGGGACTAGCATCCACAATGAGCAGTTCTTC. It translates to CASSFGTSIHNEQFF.

The chain recombines TRBV28 with TRBJ1-2; the D gene is possibly TRBD1 (6 bases). Germline CDR1 MDHEN, CDR2 SYDVKM. V lost 5 bases and J lost 4, with 11 bases in between. The CDR3 has 13 residues. CDR3 sequence: CASSPRGGYGYTF. CDR3 coding DNA: TGTGCCAGCAGTCCAAGGGGGGGCTATGGCTACACCTTC.

The chain employs TRBV2 and TRBJ2-2; possible D gene TRBD1, 5 bases. Germline V gives CDR1 SNHLY, CDR2 FYNNEI. There are 14 residues in the CDR3. Trimming pared 2 bases from V and 6 bases from J, leaving 10 bases between. The CDR3 coding sequence is TGTGCCAGCAGTGAAAGCAGGGCAGCCGGGGAGCTGTTTTTT. Translated, it gives CASSESRAAGELFF.